Below are 16 T cell receptor beta chains sequenced from a single sample in a study of T cell responses to AZD1222 COVID-19 vaccine. The table came from immunoSEQ multiplex PCR; TCRdb's copy has only in-frame clones and leaves some out. This sample has 95,000 to 150,000 clones; 92% occur once, and the top ten carry around 15%. The input for sequencing was peripheral blood, taken on day 0 of AZD1222 vaccination. The origin of the receptors is an adult in good health.

The J gene is TRBJ1-3, the V gene TRBV5-1; 10 bases align to TRBD1. This CDR3 has 18 residues. Germline trimming cut 5 bases from V and 0 bases from J; bases unmatched to any gene: 11. Germline V lookup: CDR1 SGHRS, CDR2 YFSETQ. The CDR3 reads CASRKRTGQGSSGNTIYF. The CDR3 DNA is TGCGCCAGCAGAAAAAGAACGGGACAGGGGAGCTCTGGAAACACCATATATTTT.

V gene TRBV30 combines with J gene TRBJ2-7; 10 bases are shared with TRBD1. The germline V gene has CDR1 GTSNPN and CDR2 SVGIG (reference sequence). The CDR3 extends over 14 amino acids. The V and J ends lost 3 bases and 6 bases, in that order; junction bases with no gene match: 8. The CDR3 coding sequence is TGTGCCTGGAGAGTCGGGACAGGGGTGCTCGAGCAGTACTTC. It yields the protein CAWRVGTGVLEQYF.

The J gene is TRBJ2-1, the V gene TRBV7-8, with 12 nucleotides matching TRBD2. This CDR3 has 16 residues. Germline trimming cut 2 bases from V and 10 bases from J; bases unmatched to any gene: 9. CDR1 is SGHVS, CDR2 FQNEAQ, per germline. The CDR3 here is CASSLWWTSGDQEQFF. For the CDR3, the DNA is TGTGCCAGCAGCTTATGGTGGACTAGCGGGGATCAAGAGCAGTTCTTC.

The CDR3 loop is CSVEGGYRGSTEAFF. As DNA, the CDR3 is TGCAGCGTTGAAGGGGGTTACAGGGGGAGTACGGAAGCTTTCTTT. The chain joins TRBV29-1 to TRBJ1-1, with 8 positions matching TRBD1. J lost 8 bases, V lost 1 base, and 12 bases had no gene match. Germline CDR1 and CDR2: SQVTM and ANQGSEA. The CDR3 consists of 15 residues.

The chain uses TRBV27 and TRBJ1-1, with D tentatively TRBD1 (6 bases). This CDR3 comprises 17 residues. Germline CDR1 is MNHEY and CDR2 is SMNVEV (reference sequence). Trimming took 8 bases from V and 1 from J, leaving 23 bases between them. In DNA, the CDR3 is TGTGCCAGCTCCAGCCGGGACAATCTCGAGGGGAACACTGAAGCTTTCTTT. It yields the protein CASSSRDNLEGNTEAFF.

This clone was detected once. CDR3 DNA: TGTGCCAGCAGTGAACTCTTAAACTATGGCTACACCTTC. Translated, it gives CASSELLNYGYTF. The chain links TRBV2 to TRBJ1-2; D not resolved. The CDR3 length is 13 residues. V was trimmed by 2 bases and J by 2 bases, leaving 6 bases between them. The germline CDR1 and CDR2 sequences are SNHLY and FYNNEI.

The chain is built from TRBV6-5 and TRBJ1-1, with 8 positions matching TRBD1. Germline V gene sequence: CDR1 MNHEY, CDR2 SVGAGI. This CDR3 comprises 12 residues. With 8 bases clipped from V and 5 bases from J, the junction kept 4 bases outside the gene matches. The CDR3 protein is CASRTGRTEAFF. The CDR3 DNA reads TGTGCCAGCCGGACAGGGAGGACTGAAGCTTTCTTT.

The V and J genes are TRBV7-2 and TRBJ2-1, with TRBD1 matching over 8 bases. V dropped 2 bases and J dropped 8; count of bases not matched to a gene: 2. The CDR3 is 13 amino acids. Looked up from germline, CDR1 is SGHTA and CDR2 is FQGNSA. CDR3 protein: CASSLSGGDEQFF. The CDR3 DNA follows: TGTGCCAGCAGCTTATCAGGGGGCGATGAGCAGTTCTTC.

This chain uses TRBV6-2 or TRBV6-3 with TRBJ2-7; D possibly corresponds to TRBD1 (5 bases). This CDR3 region has 14 residues. The germline V and J ends were trimmed by 4 bases and 1 base, with 11 bases remaining between them. Per germline, CDR1 MNHEY and CDR2 SVGEGT. The CDR3, as DNA: TGTGCCAGCAGTTTAACAGGCGAGTCCTACGAGCAGTACTTC. Translation: CASSLTGESYEQYF.

The genes are TRBV3-1 (or the pseudogene TRBV3-2) and TRBJ2-2; D tentatively reads TRBD1 or TRBD2 (5 bases each). Germline V CDR1 and CDR2: LGHDT, YNNKEL (reference sequence). The CDR3 runs to 14 residues. V lost 4 bases and J 2 bases, leaving 8 bases between the germline ends. The CDR3 protein is CASSPGPNTGELFF. CDR3 bases: TGTGCCAGCAGCCCGGGACCTAACACCGGGGAGCTGTTTTTT.

This clone was recorded only once. The gene calls are TRBV6-5 and TRBJ2-7, with 9 positions matching TRBD1. Germline CDR1 reads MNHEY; CDR2 reads SVGAGI. The CDR3 contains 15 residues. Trimming took 0 bases from V and 2 from J; bases not matched to a gene: 2. CDR3 DNA sequence: TGTGCCAGCAGTTACTCGTGGACAGGGGCCTACGAGCAGTACTTC. Residues: CASSYSWTGAYEQYF.

The chain joins TRBV25-1 to TRBJ2-1; D is uncertain. CDR1 is MGHDK and CDR2 is SYGVNS in the germline V gene. The CDR3 has 14 residues. With 4 bases removed from V and 4 bases from J, the gap between germline ends came to 11 bases. CDR3 nucleotides: TGTGCCAGCAGTGCGATTAGCAATTACAATGAGCAGTTCTTC. Its protein product is CASSAISNYNEQFF.

The CDR3 coding sequence is TGTGCCAGCTCACCAACCAGGAACACTGAAGCTTTCTTT. It encodes CASSPTRNTEAFF. The chain has TRBV18 and TRBJ1-1; no definite D call. CDR1 is KGHSH and CDR2 is LQKENI in the germline V gene. Trimming left V 2 bases short and J 1 base short, with 5 bases between. The CDR3 contains 13 residues.

This sequence joins TRBV27 and TRBJ2-6; a weak D match, TRBD1 (5 bases). The length of the CDR3 is 17 residues. Deletions cut 0 bases from V and 1 base from J, with 10 bases between. Germline V gene data show CDR1 as MNHEY and CDR2 as SMNVEV (reference sequence). CDR3 sequence: CASSLSTGPSGANVLTF. The CDR3 DNA sequence: TGTGCCAGCAGTTTATCCACAGGTCCTTCTGGGGCCAACGTCCTGACTTTC.

The V gene is TRBV10-1, the J gene TRBJ2-1, with 9 bases matching TRBD2. The CDR3 length is 16 residues. Germline V gene sequence: CDR1 WNHNN, CDR2 SYGVQD (reference sequence). After removal of 4 bases from V and 6 bases from J, the junction contained 10 bases not matched to a gene. This chain's CDR3 is CASSATGLAGGNEQFF. In nucleotides, the CDR3 is TGCGCCAGCAGTGCCACGGGACTAGCCGGTGGCAATGAGCAGTTCTTC.

This rearrangement joins TRBV18 to TRBJ2-3; D remains ambiguous. V was shortened by 0 bases and J by 0 bases, with 4 bases between the two germline ends. Germline V gives CDR1 KGHSH, CDR2 LQKENI. This CDR3 has 14 residues. The CDR3 coding sequence is TGTGCCAGCTCACCACCCCTTAGCACAGATACGCAGTATTTT. It yields the protein CASSPPLSTDTQYF.